These 2 T cell receptor beta chains share one sample of origin, sequenced in a study of blood T cell repertoires in COVID-19. Repertoires were generated with immunoSEQ multiplex PCR, while TCRdb's copy carries only in-frame clones and drops some. The sample has 200,000 or so clones; about four fifths are singletons. Sample: peripheral blood. These receptors were taken from a woman aged 55 to 70 with acute or convalescent COVID-19.

The chain combines TRBV3-1 (or the pseudogene TRBV3-2) with TRBJ1-6, with D maybe TRBD1 (5 bases). Germline-derived CDR1 and CDR2 are LGHDT and YNNKEL (reference sequence). This CDR3 spans 15 amino acids. V lost 0 bases to trimming and J lost 9 bases, with 12 bases between them. Here the CDR3 DNA reads TGTGCCAGCAGCCAAGATCTTCCCAGGGTTTCACCCCTCCACTTT. Encoded protein: CASSQDLPRVSPLHF.

CDR3 sequence: CATSDLAGTEAFF. Written as DNA, the CDR3 is TGTGCCACCAGTGACTTGGCAGGGACTGAAGCTTTCTTT. V is TRBV24-1 and J is TRBJ1-1; D is possibly TRBD1 (5 bases). Looked up from germline, CDR1 is KGHDR and CDR2 is SFDVKD. Trimming took 4 bases from V and 5 from J, leaving 10 bases between them. CDR3 length: 13 amino acids.